This T cell receptor beta chain was observed in a study of Tregs in tolerant kidney transplant recipients. The CDR3 is 15 amino acids. The junction had 9 bases not matched to a gene; V was cut back by 6 bases and J by 4 bases. Germline assignment: CDR1 SNHLY and CDR2 FYNNEI. TCRdb's table, derived via immunoSEQ multiplex PCR, lists solely in-frame clones and lacks some. Of fewer than 65,000 clones in the sample, 80% to 90% are singletons; the top ten hold around 2.3%. The TCR originated in a human donor who received a combined kidney and bone marrow transplant. The sequencing used Tregs from blood, collected before the transplant. This chain connects TRBV2 to TRBJ2-7; the match to TRBD2 covers 10 bases. The CDR3, as DNA: TGTGCCAGCAGCCCCCAGCGGGGGGGCCTGTACGAGCAGTACTTC. Translating it yields CASSPQRGGLYEQYF.